These 12 T cell receptor beta chains came from one sample sequenced in a study of T cell responses to AZD1222 COVID-19 vaccine. Sequencing used immunoSEQ multiplex PCR; TCRdb keeps in-frame clones, though not all of them. The sample has 140,000 or so clones, 85% to 90% seen once. This sample comprised peripheral blood, obtained on day 0 of AZD1222 vaccination. The origin of the receptors is an adult in good health.

The genes are TRBV7-6 and TRBJ2-7; 9 bases are a match to TRBD1. The CDR3 contains 14 residues. V gave up 5 bases and J gave up 3 bases; unmatched junction bases: 5. Germline V gene data show CDR1 as SGHVS and CDR2 as FNYEAQ. CDR3 sequence (DNA): TGTGCCAGCAGCCACCGGGACAGGGTCTACGAGCAGTACTTC. This translates into CASSHRDRVYEQYF. Based on the CDR3 plus reference TRBV7-6 and TRBJ2-7, the full variable domain is GAGVSQSPRYKVTKRGQDVALRCDPISGHVSLYWYRQALGQGPEFLTYFNYEAQQDKSGLPNDRFSAERPEGSISTLTIQRTEQRDSAMYRCASSHRDRVYEQYFGPGTRLTVT.

The rearrangement links TRBV27 to TRBJ1-1; the D is unclear. Germline V gene lookup returns CDR1 MNHEY and CDR2 SMNVEV (reference sequence). The CDR3 has 16 amino acids. V lost 5 bases, J lost 5 bases, and 21 bases lay in between. CDR3 sequence: CASSRRPPVGRTEAFF. The DNA of the CDR3 is TGTGCCAGCAGTCGAAGGCCCCCGGTAGGACGAACTGAAGCTTTCTTT.

The chain combines TRBV6-5 with TRBJ1-3; D might be TRBD1 (6 bases). The CDR3 runs 14 residues. CDR1 is MNHEY and CDR2 is SVGAGI in the germline V gene. V lost 6 bases and J lost 2, with 11 bases in between. CDR3 sequence: CASSRTGTGNTIYF. The DNA of the CDR3 is TGTGCCAGCAGCCGCACAGGGACTGGAAACACCATATATTTT.

The chain is built from TRBV10-3 and TRBJ1-1; D perhaps matches TRBD1 (5 bases). Trimming left V 4 bases short and J 11 bases short, with 14 bases between. The germline CDR1 and CDR2 sequences are ENHRY and SYGVKD. The CDR3 runs 12 residues. DNA for the CDR3: TGTGCCATCAGTGCCGGGGACCCACTTGCTTTCTTT. Amino acid sequence: CAISAGDPLAFF.

The rearrangement uses TRBV27 and TRBJ2-7; a weak D match, TRBD1 (6 bases). Trimming took 1 base from V and 5 from J, leaving 18 bases between them. Germline V gene sequence: CDR1 MNHEY, CDR2 SMNVEV (reference sequence). The CDR3 loop spans 16 amino acids. CDR3 in DNA: TGTGCCAGCAGTTTATTGGGTACAGGGAGAGTTAACGAGCAGTACTTC. This encodes CASSLLGTGRVNEQYF.

This clone was recorded once. The chain combines TRBV7-2 with TRBJ2-5; TRBD2 matches 7 bases. CDR3 length: 14 residues. The V and J ends lost 5 bases and 1 base, in that order; junction bases with no gene match: 4. Germline-derived CDR1 and CDR2 are SGHTA and FQGNSA. The CDR3 loop reads CASSPGGGQETQYF. For the CDR3, the DNA is TGTGCCAGCAGCCCTGGCGGGGGCCAAGAGACCCAGTACTTC.

The genes are TRBV5-1 and TRBJ1-1; no firm D call. The CDR3 runs 14 residues. The germline gives CDR1 SGHRS, CDR2 YFSETQ. Trimming took 7 bases from V and 6 from J, leaving 19 bases between them. This CDR3 reads CASRKDGRSSEAFF. CDR3 bases: TGCGCCAGCCGGAAGGACGGAAGAAGTTCTGAAGCTTTCTTT.

The chain is built from TRBV7-8 and TRBJ1-1; D remains ambiguous. With 5 bases removed from V and 3 bases from J, the gap between germline ends came to 13 bases. This CDR3 is built from 14 residues. CDR1 and CDR2 from the germline V gene are SGHVS and FQNEAQ. The CDR3 DNA follows: TGTGCCAGCAGCCCCCATAGACATGACACTGAAGCTTTCTTT. This translates into CASSPHRHDTEAFF.

The chain is built from TRBV24-1 and TRBJ2-7; TRBD2 is a possible D gene (6 bases). Trimming removed 1 base at V and 5 bases at J, with 8 bases between. CDR3 size: 13 residues. The germline gives CDR1 KGHDR, CDR2 SFDVKD. The CDR3 is CATSDLWRDEQYF. The CDR3 region has the DNA TGTGCCACCAGTGATTTATGGAGGGACGAGCAGTACTTC.

The J gene is TRBJ1-2, the V gene TRBV15; D possibly corresponds to TRBD1 (5 bases). Trimming took 0 bases from V and 4 from J, leaving 9 bases between them. The CDR3 is 14 amino acids. CDR1 is LNHNV, CDR2 YYDKDF, per germline (reference sequence). Here the CDR3 reads CATSREAGSYGYTF. CDR3 in DNA: TGTGCCACCAGCAGAGAGGCAGGGAGCTATGGCTACACCTTC.

The count of this clone is one. The J gene is TRBJ2-7, the V gene TRBV5-8; TRBD1 might be the D (6 bases). CDR1 and CDR2 (germline): SGHTS, YDEGEE. With 4 bases removed from V and 6 bases from J, the gap between germline ends came to 11 bases. The CDR3 spans 12 residues. CDR3 DNA sequence: TGTGCCAGCAGCCTGAGAGGGGGCGAGCAGTACTTC. Translation gives CASSLRGGEQYF.

The rearrangement uses TRBV7-6 and TRBJ2-1; TRBD1 matches 9 bases. The V and J ends lost 5 bases and 7 bases, in that order; junction bases with no gene match: 12. The CDR3 consists of 16 residues. Germline V gene sequence: CDR1 SGHVS, CDR2 FNYEAQ. The CDR3 here is CASSTTGTGTRNEQFF. CDR3 nucleotides: TGTGCCAGCAGCACAACCGGGACAGGGACGAGGAATGAGCAGTTCTTC.